Each of the 9 T cell receptor beta chains below was sequenced from the same sample in a study of T cells in localized non-small cell lung cancer. This table comes from immunoSEQ multiplex PCR, and its TCRdb copy is limited to in-frame clones, with some not included. The sample holds about 91,000 clones, approximately 90% seen once. The sequencing used peripheral blood, collected before any cancer treatment. The receptors derive from a man aged 35 to 69 with stage I squamous cell lung carcinoma.

The genes are TRBV5-8 and TRBJ2-1; 11 nucleotides agree with TRBD2. CDR1 and CDR2 from the germline V gene are SGHTS and YDEGEE. This CDR3 has 18 residues. Germline trimming cut 2 bases from V and 5 bases from J; bases unmatched to any gene: 12. CDR3 region: CASSFLTSGDHFDNEQFF. For the CDR3, the DNA is TGTGCCAGCAGCTTCCTGACTAGCGGGGACCATTTCGACAATGAGCAGTTCTTC.

The V call is TRBV2, the J call TRBJ1-2, with 9 nucleotides matching TRBD1. CDR3 size: 14 residues. Germline values: CDR1 SNHLY, CDR2 FYNNEI. Trimming took 6 bases from V and 4 from J; bases not matched to a gene: 6. CDR3 DNA: TGTGCCAGCAGGCGTACAGGGGGCGCCTATGGCTACACCTTC. This gives the protein CASRRTGGAYGYTF. Complete variable domain (other parts from reference TRBV2 and TRBJ1-2): EPEVTQTPSHQVTQMGQEVILRCVPISNHLYFYWYRQILGQKVEFLVSFYNNEISEKSEIFDDQFSVERPDGSNFTLKIRSTKLEDSAMYFCASRRTGGAYGYTFGSGTRLTVV.

CDR3 loop: CASSLRSRQGVLTGELFF. Here the CDR3 DNA reads TGTGCCAGCAGCCTACGATCTAGACAGGGGGTTTTAACCGGGGAGCTGTTTTTT. V and J are TRBV7-2 and TRBJ2-2; TRBD1 matches at 9 bases. Germline V lookup: CDR1 SGHTA, CDR2 FQGNSA. The CDR3 length is 18 residues. J gave up 5 bases and V 5 bases, and 15 bases lay outside the gene matches.

The chain has TRBV6-5 and TRBJ1-2; TRBD1 matches at 7 bases. After removal of 2 bases from V and 5 bases from J, the junction contained 5 bases not matched to a gene. Germline V gene sequence: CDR1 MNHEY, CDR2 SVGAGI. The CDR3 contains 14 residues. CDR3 region: CASSYGGGAYGYTF. CDR3 nucleotides: TGTGCCAGCAGTTACGGAGGGGGCGCTTATGGCTACACCTTC.

The V and J genes are TRBV11-2 and TRBJ2-5; tentatively, D is TRBD1 (6 bases). The CDR3 has 15 residues. Trimming pared 4 bases from V and 2 bases from J, leaving 14 bases between. Per germline, CDR1 SGHAT and CDR2 FQNNGV. The CDR3 here is CASSYTGNPQETQYF. The DNA of the CDR3 is TGTGCCAGCAGCTATACAGGGAACCCACAAGAGACCCAGTACTTC.

The rearrangement joins TRBV5-4 to TRBJ1-1, with TRBD1 matching 7 bases. Germline assignment: CDR1 SGHNT and CDR2 YYREEE (reference sequence). The CDR3 length is 15 residues. Losses at the gene ends were 5 bases for V and 0 bases for J; bases not matched to a gene: 7. The chain's CDR3 is CASRPGTAMNTEAFF. In DNA form, the CDR3 reads TGTGCCAGCAGGCCCGGGACAGCAATGAACACTGAAGCTTTCTTT.

This rearrangement joins TRBV2 to TRBJ2-2; D may be TRBD1 (6 bases). From germline, CDR1 is SNHLY and CDR2 FYNNEI. The CDR3 consists of 15 residues. V gave up 7 bases and J gave up 4 bases, with 16 bases separating them. This CDR3 reads CASKGQGLGTGELFF. The CDR3 coding sequence is TGTGCCAGCAAGGGGCAGGGGTTAGGCACCGGGGAGCTGTTTTTT. Filled out from reference TRBV2 and TRBJ2-2, the complete variable domain reads EPEVTQTPSHQVTQMGQEVILRCVPISNHLYFYWYRQILGQKVEFLVSFYNNEISEKSEIFDDQFSVERPDGSNFTLKIRSTKLEDSAMYFCASKGQGLGTGELFFGEGSRLTVL.

The chain links TRBV9 to TRBJ2-1, with no clear D. V lost 3 bases to trimming and J lost 4 bases, with 14 bases between them. CDR3 length equals 15 residues. Germline CDR1 reads SGDLS; CDR2 reads YYNGEE. The chain's CDR3 is CASSARYGQYNEQFF. The CDR3 DNA reads TGTGCCAGCAGCGCCCGGTATGGCCAATACAATGAGCAGTTCTTC.

This clone was counted once. V and J are TRBV5-1 and TRBJ2-1, with D perhaps assigned TRBD1 or TRBD2 (5 bases each). The germline V and J ends were trimmed by 2 bases and 5 bases, with 11 bases remaining between them. Germline assignment: CDR1 SGHRS and CDR2 YFSETQ. CDR3 length equals 14 residues. The CDR3 region is CASSLGQGHNEQFF. The DNA for the CDR3 is TGCGCCAGCAGCTTAGGGCAGGGACACAATGAGCAGTTCTTC.